What follows is one TCR beta chain and its context. The sample is drawn from a study of T cell changes during pregnancy in multiple sclerosis. Some clones are missing from TCRdb's copy, which holds only in-frame ones; the method was immunoSEQ multiplex PCR. Of 78,000 or so clones in the sample, 85% to 95% were seen once. CDR1 and CDR2 (germline): ENHRY, SYGVKD. The length of the CDR3 is 15 residues. V gave up 3 bases and J gave up 0 bases; unmatched junction bases: 2. This TCR was recovered from a female donor with multiple sclerosis, enrolled in a pregnancy study. The rearrangement joins TRBV10-3 to TRBJ1-1, with 9 bases fitting TRBD1. The sequencing here drew on CD4+ T cells from peripheral blood mononuclear cells, taken before pregnancy. CDR3 residues: CAISDGTGLNTEAFF. In nucleotides, the CDR3 is TGTGCCATCAGTGATGGGACAGGGTTGAACACTGAAGCTTTCTTT.